This T cell receptor beta chain was retrieved from a study of blood T cell repertoires in COVID-19. Overall study context: The study drew acute and convalescent COVID-19 samples from the United States, Italy and Spain. Nucleic acid was either cDNA or gDNA, and it came from T cells, B-cell-depleted T cells, or PBMCs.

The repertoire was sequenced with immunoSEQ multiplex PCR; TCRdb's copy has only in-frame clones and lacks some. The sample contains 150,000 to 200,000 clones, approximately 86% of which appear only once. The CDR3 is 16 residues long. V was cut by 1 base and J by 7 bases, with 16 bases left in between. Germline CDR1 SEHNR, CDR2 FQNEAQ (reference sequence). The study recruited people aged roughly 18 to 95 years across about two dozen US areas. Participant-reported clinical history was the basis for cohort assignment. This TCR came from a woman aged 40 to 50 in a cohort exposed to, infected with or recovered from COVID-19 (not recorded which). The material sequenced was PBMCs or T cells enriched from blood (not recorded which). The chain recombines TRBV7-9 with TRBJ1-4, with D unresolved. CDR3 nucleotides: TGTGCCAGCAGCTTAGGCAGAAGGGAGGGTAGTGAAAAACTGTTTTTT. Its translation is CASSLGRREGSEKLFF.